The 28 T cell receptor beta chains below were found in one sample sequenced in a study of T-cell reconstitution after alpha-beta-depleted transplantation in children. A TCRbeta library incorporating unique molecular identifiers was prepared. From the PCR reads, TCRdb called clonotypes with MiXCR, one entry per CDR3 protein. The sample consists of some 500,000 distinct CDR3 sequences, about 18% of them appearing once. The sample consisted of PBMCs from the stem cell graft donor, taken from the stem cell graft. These receptors originate from a human donor who donated a stem cell graft to a child with acute lymphoblastic leukemia.

In its sample, this clonotype was seen a few times. This chain links TRBV5-1 with TRBJ1-6; D is unresolved. The CDR3 covers 14 residues. Between the trimmed V and J ends, which lost 2 bases and 4 bases, there was a span of 7 bases. Germline values: CDR1 SGHRS, CDR2 YFSETQ. The DNA of the CDR3 is TGCGCCAGCAGCTTCAACAGTTATAATTCACCCCTCCACTTT. Amino acids: CASSFNSYNSPLHF.

This chain links TRBV5-6 with TRBJ2-7; 9 positions match TRBD1. Germline-derived CDR1 and CDR2 are SGHDT and YYEEEE. V lost 2 bases, J lost 0 bases, and 9 bases stayed unmatched. CDR3 length: 17 residues. CDR3 sequence reads: CASSFGFRDRVSYEQYF. In DNA form, the CDR3 reads TGTGCCAGCAGCTTTGGGTTCCGGGACAGGGTCTCCTACGAGCAGTACTTC.

This clonotype was observed a few times. The chain combines TRBV15 with TRBJ1-4; D is perhaps TRBD1 (5 bases). Trimming pared 3 bases from V and 4 bases from J, leaving 15 bases between. This CDR3 comprises 16 residues. Germline V gives CDR1 LNHNV, CDR2 YYDKDF (reference sequence). The CDR3 sequence: CATSRGPTVVNEKLFF. In DNA form, the CDR3 reads TGTGCCACCAGCAGGGGACCGACAGTGGTTAATGAAAAACTGTTTTTT.

This clonotype was seen many times. The chain has TRBV12-3 or TRBV12-4 and TRBJ2-5; no reliable D call. Between the trimmed V and J ends, which lost 3 bases and 0 bases, there was a span of 5 bases. CDR3 size: 13 residues. The CDR3 nucleotides are TGTGCCAGCAGTTTCGAGTACCAAGAGACCCAGTACTTC. Its protein product is CASSFEYQETQYF.

This clonotype has just a few counts. J is TRBJ2-5 and V is TRBV20-1; weak D call: TRBD2 (6 bases). The V gene's germline CDR1 is DFQATT and CDR2 SNEGSKA (reference sequence). CDR3 length: 14 residues. Trimming removed 2 bases from V and 0 bases from J, with 10 bases in between. In nucleotides, the CDR3 is TGCAGTGCTAGAATAGCGGTGTACCAAGAGACCCAGTACTTC. Protein sequence: CSARIAVYQETQYF.

With regard to this clonotype: This clone may be a read error of a much larger clone one base away. The chain carries TRBV3-1 and TRBJ1-5; no reliable D call. The CDR3 consists of 18 residues. Germline V CDR1 and CDR2: LGHDT, YNNKEL (reference sequence). The CDR3 coding sequence is TGTACCAGCTGTTTAGATAGTTGGATGAGGGAAGGCAATCAGCCCCAGCATTTT. It translates to CTSCLDSWMREGNQPQHF.

DNA of the CDR3: TGTGCCAGCAGTTTAGTACAGATCAATGAAGCTTTCTTT. Protein sequence: CASSLVQINEAFF. The chain couples TRBV12-3 or TRBV12-4 to TRBJ1-1; D uncertain. This CDR3 is built from 13 residues. V was clipped by 1 base and J by 7 bases, with 10 bases between them.

The rearrangement joins TRBV29-1 to TRBJ1-3; a possible D gene is TRBD1 (6 bases). This CDR3 has 15 amino acids. Trimming took 0 bases from V and 5 from J, leaving 14 bases between them. Germline CDR1 SQVTM, CDR2 ANQGSEA. The CDR3 sequence: CSVEDPAGARNTIYF. CDR3 nucleotide sequence: TGCAGCGTTGAAGATCCAGCAGGGGCGAGAAACACCATATATTTT. Looking up the rest from reference TRBV29-1 and TRBJ1-3 gives the full variable domain: SAVISQKPSRDICQRGTSLTIQCQVDSQVTMMFWYRQQPGQSLTLIATANQGSEATYESGFVIDKFPISRPNLTFSTLTVSNMSPEDSSIYLCSVEDPAGARNTIYFGEGSWLTVV.

The chain couples TRBV7-9 to TRBJ1-5; the D is unclear. CDR3 length: 16 residues. The V gene's germline CDR1 is SEHNR and CDR2 FQNEAQ (reference sequence). V was shortened by 5 bases and J by 5 bases, with 19 bases between the two germline ends. The CDR3 sequence: CASSRQDGRSDQPQHF. CDR3 nucleotides: TGTGCCAGCAGCCGCCAGGACGGGAGGAGTGATCAGCCCCAGCATTTT.

The chain has TRBV29-1 and TRBJ2-3; D is possibly TRBD2 (6 bases). The CDR3 has 15 residues. The ends were cut back, 3 bases at V and 2 bases at J, with 15 bases in the middle. Germline CDR1 reads SQVTM; CDR2 reads ANQGSEA. The chain's CDR3 is CSVDSVGGVTDTQYF. CDR3 sequence (DNA): TGCAGCGTTGATTCGGTTGGAGGGGTCACAGATACGCAGTATTTT.

The V gene is TRBV6-1, the J gene TRBJ2-3; D is perhaps TRBD1 (6 bases). This CDR3 is 13 amino acids long. CDR1 and CDR2 (germline): MNHNS, SASEGT. Between the trimmed V and J ends, which lost 2 bases and 6 bases, there was a span of 9 bases. The CDR3 loop is CASSELQGDTQYF. The CDR3 coding sequence is TGTGCCAGCAGTGAACTCCAGGGGGATACGCAGTATTTT.

This sequence joins TRBV20-1 and TRBJ2-3, with TRBD2 matching 12 bases. The CDR3 has 16 amino acids. Trimming removed 2 bases from V and 1 base from J; junction bases left unmatched: 4. Germline loops: CDR1 DFQATT, CDR2 SNEGSKA (reference sequence). The CDR3 DNA reads TGCAGTGCTAGACTAGCGGGAGGGCCTCGCACAGATACGCAGTATTTT. It specifies CSARLAGGPRTDTQYF.

This clonotype is a singleton in its sample. The rearrangement uses TRBV11-1 and TRBJ2-7; 8 nucleotides line up with TRBD1. Looked up from germline, CDR1 is SGHAT and CDR2 is FQDESV (reference sequence). Trimming took 6 bases from V and 6 from J; bases not matched to a gene: 13. This CDR3 is 15 amino acids long. CDR3 in DNA: TGTGCCAGCAGTTTTATGACAGGGGTAGATCCCGAGCAGTACTTC. Protein sequence: CASSFMTGVDPEQYF.

This clonotype was counted between two and nine times. This rearrangement joins TRBV27 to TRBJ2-1; 10 positions match TRBD2. Germline assignment: CDR1 MNHEY and CDR2 SMNVEV (reference sequence). J gave up 6 bases and V 7 bases, and 6 bases lay outside the gene matches. The CDR3 sequence is 14 residues long. The CDR3, as DNA: TGTGCCAGCACGACTGTAGCGGGAGGCAATGAGCAGTTCTTC. This codes for CASTTVAGGNEQFF.

The genes are TRBV4-1 and TRBJ2-4; 8 nucleotides line up with TRBD2. The junction had 9 bases not matched to a gene; V was cut back by 3 bases and J by 5 bases. CDR3 length: 16 residues. Germline CDR1 is MGHRA and CDR2 is YSYEKL. Here the CDR3 DNA reads TGCGCCAGCAGCCATGAACTAGCGGAGTTGGAAAACATTCAGTACTTC. Protein: CASSHELAELENIQYF.

This clonotype has more than one count but fewer than ten. The chain combines TRBV20-1 with TRBJ1-1; 9 bases are shared with TRBD1. The V gene's germline CDR1 is DFQATT and CDR2 SNEGSKA (reference sequence). CDR3 length equals 16 residues. Germline trimming cut 6 bases from V and 1 base from J; bases unmatched to any gene: 12. For the CDR3, the DNA is TGCAGTGCGGCTATAGGACAGGGGAGTGGGAACACTGAAGCTTTCTTT. It is translated as CSAAIGQGSGNTEAFF.

This chain uses TRBV5-1 with TRBJ2-7; perhaps TRBD1 as D (5 bases). V dropped 0 bases and J dropped 5 bases, with 12 bases sitting between them. Germline CDR1 reads SGHRS; CDR2 reads YFSETQ. The CDR3 extends over 14 amino acids. The CDR3 sequence: CASSLERGNHEQYF. CDR3 DNA sequence: TGCGCCAGCAGCTTGGAAAGGGGCAACCACGAGCAGTACTTC.

The V and J genes are TRBV15 and TRBJ2-1; D is unclear. Trimming removed 3 bases at V and 4 bases at J, with 7 bases between. Germline V gene sequence: CDR1 LNHNV, CDR2 YYDKDF (reference sequence). CDR3 length equals 13 residues. The CDR3 loop is CATSSQGYNEQFF. CDR3 nucleotide sequence: TGTGCCACCAGCAGTCAAGGTTACAATGAGCAGTTCTTC.

This clonotype was detected a few times. V gene TRBV5-1 combines with J gene TRBJ1-2; 8 positions match TRBD1. This CDR3 has 15 residues. Germline V gene data show CDR1 as SGHRS and CDR2 as YFSETQ. The J segment lost 4 bases and the V segment lost 2 bases, leaving 7 bases of the junction unmatched. CDR3 loop: CASSFGTGNFYGYTF. Written as DNA, the CDR3 is TGCGCCAGCAGCTTCGGGACAGGAAACTTCTATGGCTACACCTTC.

The chain combines TRBV7-9 with TRBJ1-5, with 9 bases lining up with TRBD1. CDR1 SEHNR and CDR2 FQNEAQ come from the germline V gene (reference sequence). The CDR3 covers 15 residues. V gave up 5 bases and J gave up 0 bases; unmatched junction bases: 2. CDR3 bases: TGTGCCAGCAGCCCGACAGGGGGTAGCAATCAGCCCCAGCATTTT. This sequence encodes CASSPTGGSNQPQHF.

The CDR3 region is CSARQRGYYGYTF. CDR3 nucleotides: TGCAGTGCTAGACAGCGGGGGTACTATGGCTACACCTTC. This sequence joins TRBV20-1 and TRBJ1-2, with a possible D match to TRBD1 (5 bases). Germline CDR1 is DFQATT and CDR2 is SNEGSKA (reference sequence). The CDR3 extends over 13 amino acids. V was pared by 2 bases and J by 3 bases, with 10 bases between.

The V and J genes are TRBV5-6 and TRBJ2-1; D is unresolved. Germline V lookup: CDR1 SGHDT, CDR2 YYEEEE. V gave up 4 bases and J gave up 6 bases, with 8 bases separating them. There are 12 residues in the CDR3. The CDR3 nucleotides read TGTGCCAGCAGCGGGATGACCAATGAGCAGTTCTTC. It encodes CASSGMTNEQFF. The variable domain in full, with the rest retrieved from reference TRBV5-6 and TRBJ2-1, is DAGVTQSPTHLIKTRGQQVTLRCSPKSGHDTVSWYQQALGQGPQFIFQYYEEEERQRGNFPDRFSGHQFPNYSSELNVNALLLGDSALYLCASSGMTNEQFFGPGTRLTVL.

As regards this clonotype: This could be a read error, since a much larger clone is one nucleotide away. The rearrangement joins TRBV5-5 to TRBJ1-1, with 9 nucleotides matching TRBD1. Germline V gene sequence: CDR1 SGHKS, CDR2 YYEKEE (reference sequence). The CDR3 contains 15 residues. The trim removed 1 base at V and 3 bases at J, leaving 4 bases unmatched. DNA for the CDR3: TGTGCCAGCAGCTTGTATGGGACAGGGTACACTGAAGCTTTCTTT. It specifies CASSLYGTGYTEAFF.

This chain joins TRBV29-1 and TRBJ1-2; D unclear. Germline V lookup: CDR1 SQVTM, CDR2 ANQGSEA. V shed 7 bases and J shed 5 bases, with 14 bases lying between them. The CDR3 is 12 amino acids. This CDR3 is CSAHYWDYGYTF. CDR3 DNA sequence: TGCAGCGCACATTACTGGGATTATGGCTACACCTTC.

V usage is TRBV20-1 and J usage is TRBJ2-2; 8 bases map to TRBD2. With 3 bases clipped from V and 5 bases from J, the junction kept 8 bases outside the gene matches. CDR1 is DFQATT and CDR2 is SNEGSKA in the germline V gene (reference sequence). The CDR3 consists of 15 residues. The chain's CDR3 is CSASTSGGGTGELFF. The CDR3 bases are TGCAGTGCTAGCACTAGCGGAGGAGGAACCGGGGAGCTGTTTTTT.

This clonotype has just a few counts. J is TRBJ2-1 and V is TRBV4-1, with 8 nucleotides matching TRBD2. V lost 1 base to trimming and J lost 0 bases; unmatched junction nucleotides: 5. The length of the CDR3 is 17 residues. Germline loops: CDR1 MGHRA, CDR2 YSYEKL. Here the CDR3 reads CASSQGGGRSSYNEQFF. CDR3 coding DNA: TGCGCCAGCAGCCAAGGGGGCGGGAGGAGCTCCTACAATGAGCAGTTCTTC.

This chain connects TRBV7-2 to TRBJ1-1; D unresolved. CDR1 and CDR2 from the germline V gene are SGHTA and FQGNSA. This CDR3 is 15 amino acids long. Trimming removed 0 bases at V and 1 base at J, with 9 bases between. The CDR3 coding sequence is TGTGCCAGCAGCTTAGCTGGGGTCAAGAACACTGAAGCTTTCTTT. Amino acids: CASSLAGVKNTEAFF.

The chain links TRBV9 to TRBJ2-3; 8 bases match TRBD2. Germline V gene lookup returns CDR1 SGDLS and CDR2 YYNGEE. With V trimmed by 1 base and J by 5 bases, 0 bases remained unmatched. This CDR3 contains 13 residues. The CDR3 sequence is CASSVLAGDTQYF. The DNA for the CDR3 is TGTGCCAGCAGCGTACTAGCGGGAGATACGCAGTATTTT.